This T cell receptor (beta chain) was obtained from a study of blood T cell repertoires in COVID-19 (TCRdb year 2020). At the level of the whole study: Samples from collaborators originated in the United States, Italy and Spain and spanned both the acute and convalescent phases of COVID-19. The prospective study material was composed of cDNA or gDNA derived from T cells, B-cell-depleted T cells, or PBMCs. The dataset comprised deeply sampled blood TCRbeta repertoires from subjects exposed to, actively infected with, or recovered from COVID-19. The repertoires were released in a freely available public database intended as a resource for research on the immune response to SARS-CoV-2. Samples were obtained from the ongoing ImmuneRACE study (first 160 participants) and from roughly 1,300 subjects provided by 6 global collaborators. Sample metadata almost always included a de-identified subject ID, COVID-19 status, age in years and sex. Where available, HLA class I and class II types were taken from metadata supplied by the sample provider and were not determined by assay-based typing. Study-wide conclusions, independent of this receptor: Clinical and demographic metadata were provided uncurated, with the amount varying by source and participant.

Notes on this clone: Its antigen is currently not known. Base qualities are not provided; no much larger clone lies one nucleotide away.

The immunoSEQ Assay, a bias-controlled multiplex PCR, was used to amplify TCRbeta CDR3 regions from genomic DNA. On the study's bioinformatics: Nucleated cell counts per sample were estimated from amplification of reference gene primers within the assay. Sequence reads were collapsed and filtered to measure the absolute abundance of every unique TCRbeta CDR3 rearrangement. For each sample, productive Simpson clonality was calculated by taking the square root of Simpson's diversity index across productive rearrangements. Entries here come from immuneACCESS through TCRdb and include only in-frame sequences with V and J called. Some clones fail to appear in such tables; in the studies checked, an unresolved V gene covers under half of the shortfall, and the cause of the remainder is unknown. The V and J calls and clone size come from that table; D and trimming were worked out from the DNA. The sample table lists 250,000 to 350,000 clones, 84% of them with a count of one. The ten largest make up around 1.6% of the sample.

One collaborating source in Seattle enrolled patients while the patients were actively infected and followed the patients over time throughout the course of disease. The collaborating institutions used their own protocols to collect whole blood in K2EDTA tubes. For TCRbeta analysis, collaborator samples were shipped as frozen whole blood, as isolated PBMCs, or as DNA extracted from either sample type. The sequencing sample was made of peripheral blood. This TCR came from a human donor with COVID-19, enrolled during active disease. The donor label of this sample is uncertain.

This receptor carries the CDR3 CASSTSSGDRGQVNYGYTF. The DNA sequence reads TGTGCCAGCAGCACTTCTTCGGGGGACAGGGGCCAAGTTAACTATGGCTACACCTTC. Recombination connected TRBV9 to TRBJ1-2, with 10 central nucleotides matching TRBD1. CDR1 and CDR2 are drawn from the germline V gene: SGDLS, YYNGEE. Germline trimming amounts to 4 bases on V and 1 base on J, with 16 as the count of junction bases outside the gene matches. From cysteine to phenylalanine, the CDR3 is 19 amino acids long. The read is trimmed to its CDR3 DNA, 57 bases read in frame from base 1.